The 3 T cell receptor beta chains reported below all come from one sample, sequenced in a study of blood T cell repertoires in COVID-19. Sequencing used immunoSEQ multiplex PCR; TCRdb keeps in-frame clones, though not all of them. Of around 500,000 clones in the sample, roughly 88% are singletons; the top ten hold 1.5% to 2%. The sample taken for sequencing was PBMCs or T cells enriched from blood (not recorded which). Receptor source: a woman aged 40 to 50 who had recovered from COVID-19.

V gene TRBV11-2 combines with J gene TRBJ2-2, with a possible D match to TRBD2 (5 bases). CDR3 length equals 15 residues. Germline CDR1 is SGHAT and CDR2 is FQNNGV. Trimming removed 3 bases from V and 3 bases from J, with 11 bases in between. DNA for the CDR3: TGTGCCAGCAGCTTGGAGCCTAGCTACACCGGGGAGCTGTTTTTT. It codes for CASSLEPSYTGELFF.

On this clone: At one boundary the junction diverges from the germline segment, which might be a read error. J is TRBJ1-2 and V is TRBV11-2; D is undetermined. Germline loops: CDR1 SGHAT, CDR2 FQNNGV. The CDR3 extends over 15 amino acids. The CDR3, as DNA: TGTGCCAGCAGCGTAGAAGCCTCCCCCTACTATGGCTACACCTTC. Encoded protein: CASSVEASPYYGYTF.

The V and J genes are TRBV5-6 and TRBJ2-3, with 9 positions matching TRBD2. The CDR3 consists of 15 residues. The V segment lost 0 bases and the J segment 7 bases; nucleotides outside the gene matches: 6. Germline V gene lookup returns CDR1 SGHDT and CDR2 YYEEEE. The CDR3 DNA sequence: TGTGCCAGCAGCTTGGCTAGCGGGGATTATAATACGCAGTATTTT. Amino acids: CASSLASGDYNTQYF.